These T cell receptor beta chains were read from a single sample in a study of blood T cell repertoires in COVID-19. Only in-frame clones appear in the TCRdb table, and some are missing; sequencing was by immunoSEQ multiplex PCR. The data contain fewer than 180,000 clones, approximately 86% of them singletons. The sequenced sample consisted of peripheral blood. The receptors come from an older woman with active or convalescent COVID-19. Both conserved end residues are trimmed from each CDR3. Each record gives: V gene, J gene, CDR3 protein.

v_gene: TRBV9; j_gene: TRBJ1-6; CDR3aa: ASSPQGSNSPLH
v_gene: TRBV11-2; j_gene: TRBJ2-5; CDR3aa: ASRRGGAAETQY
v_gene: TRBV5-1; j_gene: TRBJ2-5; CDR3aa: ASSDQGLETQY
v_gene: TRBV19; j_gene: TRBJ2-1; CDR3aa: ATSHGQVEQF
v_gene: TRBV2; j_gene: TRBJ1-1; CDR3aa: ASSLQGRVNTEAF
v_gene: TRBV7-9; j_gene: TRBJ1-6; CDR3aa: ASSLDRQNSPLH
v_gene: TRBV6-5; j_gene: TRBJ1-1; CDR3aa: ASRPRPAPEAAF
v_gene: TRBV7-2; j_gene: TRBJ1-5; CDR3aa: ASSLDSGGSNQPQH
v_gene: TRBV19; j_gene: TRBJ2-1; CDR3aa: ASSMRQGNEQF
v_gene: TRBV18; j_gene: TRBJ1-4; CDR3aa: ASSQPTETNEKLF
v_gene: TRBV4-1; j_gene: TRBJ1-5; CDR3aa: ASSRDPSGTAQVQPQH
v_gene: TRBV4-3; j_gene: TRBJ1-2; CDR3aa: ASSRQSNYGYT
v_gene: TRBV7-8; j_gene: TRBJ2-7; CDR3aa: ASSLGQGHEQY
v_gene: TRBV7-9; j_gene: TRBJ2-2; CDR3aa: ASSLQGRNTGELF
v_gene: TRBV7-8; j_gene: TRBJ1-1; CDR3aa: ASSPTGLGTEAF
v_gene: TRBV19; j_gene: TRBJ2-2; CDR3aa: ASSISTGVSPGELF
v_gene: TRBV2; j_gene: TRBJ2-2; CDR3aa: ASSPRAGGQTGELF
v_gene: TRBV19; j_gene: TRBJ1-2; CDR3aa: ASSPGQGGYGYT
v_gene: TRBV6-5; j_gene: TRBJ1-4; CDR3aa: ASSPPGANEKLF
v_gene: TRBV5-1; j_gene: TRBJ2-1; CDR3aa: ASSLIGGQYNEQF
v_gene: TRBV29-1; j_gene: TRBJ1-2; CDR3aa: SVEGTGRYGYT
v_gene: TRBV5-4; j_gene: TRBJ2-5; CDR3aa: ASTLAGGLQETQY
v_gene: TRBV2; j_gene: TRBJ1-6; CDR3aa: ASGRDTYNSPLH
v_gene: TRBV6-5; j_gene: TRBJ1-6; CDR3aa: ASRTDSFYNSPLH
v_gene: TRBV7-5; j_gene: TRBJ1-2; CDR3aa: ARSLVRGRSYGYT
v_gene: TRBV19; j_gene: TRBJ2-4; CDR3aa: ASSPSGGRNIQY
v_gene: TRBV10-3; j_gene: TRBJ1-3; CDR3aa: AITAGQGNTIY
v_gene: TRBV3-1/TRBV3-2; j_gene: TRBJ1-6; CDR3aa: ASSRGGSSYNSPLH
v_gene: TRBV6-5; j_gene: TRBJ1-4; CDR3aa: ASSYSDRANEKLF
v_gene: TRBV6-2/TRBV6-3; j_gene: TRBJ2-1; CDR3aa: ASSRQGYNEQF
v_gene: TRBV4-3; j_gene: TRBJ1-5; CDR3aa: ASSQEQGNQPQH
v_gene: TRBV19; j_gene: TRBJ1-1; CDR3aa: ASSMAGRTEAF
v_gene: TRBV6-5; j_gene: TRBJ1-2; CDR3aa: ASSNRQGFDGYT
v_gene: TRBV5-1; j_gene: TRBJ2-1; CDR3aa: ASSTDLRSYNEQF
v_gene: TRBV5-1; j_gene: TRBJ2-7; CDR3aa: ASSLEAGQIYEQY
v_gene: TRBV11-2; j_gene: TRBJ2-7; CDR3aa: ASSLALTGTGFYEQY
v_gene: TRBV19; j_gene: TRBJ1-4; CDR3aa: ASSLRQGLNEKLF
v_gene: TRBV10-3; j_gene: TRBJ1-2; CDR3aa: AISGSDGTGYGYT
v_gene: TRBV5-4; j_gene: TRBJ1-6; CDR3aa: ASSLGSGNQSPLH
v_gene: TRBV4-3; j_gene: TRBJ2-6; CDR3aa: ASSPQGVTEFFFFGANVLT
v_gene: TRBV6-2/TRBV6-3; j_gene: TRBJ2-3; CDR3aa: ASSRQGSSTDTQY
v_gene: TRBV7-7; j_gene: TRBJ2-5; CDR3aa: ASSLGPGFTETQY
v_gene: TRBV12-3/TRBV12-4; j_gene: TRBJ1-2; CDR3aa: ASSRRGGEGYT
v_gene: TRBV2; j_gene: TRBJ2-3; CDR3aa: ASSRLADTQY
v_gene: TRBV7-9; j_gene: TRBJ1-2; CDR3aa: ASSHDRVGGYT
v_gene: TRBV7-2; j_gene: TRBJ2-7; CDR3aa: ASSLVGRGEQY
v_gene: TRBV7-2; j_gene: TRBJ2-5; CDR3aa: ASRPYLAGGYETQY
v_gene: TRBV30; j_gene: TRBJ2-7; CDR3aa: AWNRGASRGEQY
v_gene: TRBV6-6; j_gene: TRBJ1-1; CDR3aa: ASSYSAGGETEAF
v_gene: TRBV7-8; j_gene: TRBJ2-2; CDR3aa: ASSLVRGGTGELF
v_gene: TRBV11-2; j_gene: TRBJ2-3; CDR3aa: ASSFDEAGPRTDTQY